This T cell receptor (beta chain) emerged from a study of T cells in Graves' hyperthyroidism and ophthalmopathy (dated by TCRdb to between 2017 and 2020). Study-level background: Peripheral blood samples were taken at the time of initial diagnosis, prior to any treatment. To identify TCR V-J signatures that set the groups apart, the researchers used a discovery cohort of more than 95 patients, made up of 43 with Graves' ophthalmopathy and about 60 with stable Graves' hyperthyroidism. Prospective prediction of ophthalmopathy was tested in an independent validation cohort of fewer than 20 hyperthyroidism patients and 17 patients who later progressed to ophthalmopathy. The 80 to 100 discovery patients were randomly divided into training and test sets at a 7:3 ratio. The study also compared thyroid tissue and blood T-cell repertoires from several Graves' hyperthyroidism patients. After sampling, hyperthyroidism patients received methimazole starting at 30 mg daily, and ophthalmopathy patients received high-dose intravenous methylprednisolone. According to the paper, TCR Vbeta CDR3 sequencing was carried out on around 140 peripheral blood samples, which came from 40 to 45 ophthalmopathy, 80 or so hyperthyroidism and about 17 progressor patients.

For this chain, trimming is 6 bases at the V end and 7 bases at the J end, and the number of junction bases without a gene match is 13. Taken from cysteine to phenylalanine, the CDR3 has 16 residues. Here the CDR3 DNA is all that survives: 48 bases in frame from base 1. From the germline V gene, CDR1 is WSHSY and CDR2 is SAAADI. Stable Graves' hyperthyroidism was defined as the absence of progression to ophthalmopathy over 18 months of follow-up. Hyperthyroidism patients were newly diagnosed, with disease duration under 2 months, and aged 18 to 65 years. Exclusion was applied to patients with uncontrolled infections, other autoimmune diseases, pregnancy or lactation. Diagnoses were based on clinical symptoms, serum thyroxine and TRAb, thyroid ultrasound and orbital computed tomography. PBMCs were isolated from approximately 10 ml of fresh peripheral blood by Ficoll-Paque density gradient centrifugation. Total RNA was extracted with Trizol reagent, and quality was checked on an Agilent 2100 Bioanalyzer.

What the authors observed across the whole study: In validation, the model predicted progression to ophthalmopathy with roughly 70% sensitivity and less than 75% specificity, a median of around 6.6 months before onset. Most expanded thyroid clonotypes (frequency above 0.001) were also found in blood, which suggests that blood repertoires may mirror thyroid immune responses. A 13 V-J signature model separated ophthalmopathy from stable hyperthyroidism, with about 88% sensitivity and 81.08% specificity in cross-validation and 80%/75% in testing. No statistical method was used to fix the sample size in advance, and group allocation was not hidden from the investigators.

This clonotype showed up many times. Its antigen remains undetermined. One base away there is no much larger clone; base qualities are not given. The TCR beta CDR3 regions were amplified from the RNA transcripts. The first round of RT-PCR for the TCR CDR3 was performed with the HTBI primer set and the Qiagen OneStep RT-PCR kit. The libraries were constructed in a second round of multiplex PCR and then size-selected and purified. Sequencing of the libraries was done on an Illumina HiSeq2000 using paired-end 100 bp reads. The original pipeline was this. SOAPnuke was used to process the raw data, with reads discarded if the reads contained adapters or uncalled bases, had a mean Phred below 15, or lacked an exact constant-primer or identifier match. High-quality paired reads were merged using COPE v1.2.5, and each unique nucleotide sequence was defined as a clonotype. MiTCR v1.1 was used to align the clonotypes against IMGT TRBV, TRBD and TRBJ reference segments. The analysis was restricted to V-J combinations with a frequency above 0.0001, which together covered over 99% of the repertoires. The TCS score was defined as the ratio of F50 (clonal expansion) to E x V (chaos), calculated using BLOSUM62-based TCRdist between CDR3 peptides within each V-J. Welch's t-statistics and random forest reduced fewer than 600 V-J features to around 14, which were used in a naive Bayes classifier (R e1071). TCRdb itself trimmed the public reads at Q25 with fastp, ran MiXCR and retained productive beta chains. Rows matching on CDR3 protein sequence are summarized as one entry with the most common DNA and genes. Clone size and V and J calls follow TCRdb, not the original study. Recorded for this sample are approximately 590,000 distinct CDR3 sequences; 15% to 19% of them occurred a single time. Jointly, the top ten make up approximately 7.4% of the sample.

The sequencing input was blood. This receptor chain uses TRBV10-2 and TRBJ1-5; 9 of the junction bases match TRBD1. The sequence was obtained from a woman aged 25 to 39 with Graves' hyperthyroidism. CDR3 region: CASSGTGYVEGQPQHF. The nucleotide sequence reads as follows: TGCGCCAGCAGCGGGACAGGGTACGTGGAGGGCCAGCCCCAGCATTTT.